Below are 3 T cell receptor beta chains sequenced from a single sample in a study of cytomegalovirus exposure and HLA in healthy donors (dated by TCRdb to 2016 to 2017). Libraries were constructed by the immunoSEQ multiplex PCR assay. What TCRdb holds here is the immuneACCESS table cut down to in-frame rearrangements. Part of the clones is not present; checked against another copy, under half of the missing clones reflect an unresolved V gene, and the others are unexplained. The sample data list some 150,000 clones, and less than 90% of these were observed just once. The ten largest clonotypes hold about a fifth of the sample. Sequencing input: PBMCs. All receptors derive from a man aged 18 to 30 in good health and CMV-seropositive.

This sequence joins TRBV11-2 and TRBJ2-3; D is uncertain. In germline, CDR1 is SGHAT, CDR2 FQNNGV. Between the trimmed V and J ends, which lost 1 base and 0 bases, there was a span of 11 bases. The CDR3 loop spans 16 amino acids. CDR3 sequence: CASSLGSSPSTDTQYF. In DNA, the CDR3 is TGTGCCAGCAGCTTAGGGAGTAGCCCGAGCACAGATACGCAGTATTTT.

The rearrangement uses TRBV14 and TRBJ2-5, with a weak D call TRBD2 (7 bases). Germline V CDR1 and CDR2: SGHDN, FVKESK. The CDR3 loop spans 14 amino acids. V was shortened by 4 bases and J by 1 base, with 10 bases between the two germline ends. CDR3 bases: TGTGCCAGCAGCCCGCGGGGGCTCCAAGAGACCCAGTACTTC. It codes for CASSPRGLQETQYF.

The rearrangement links TRBV29-1 to TRBJ2-1; no clear D. The V gene lost 0 bases and the J gene lost 0 bases, with 3 bases spanning the gap. The CDR3 runs 13 residues. Germline V gene sequence: CDR1 SQVTM, CDR2 ANQGSEA. The CDR3 sequence: CSVEDRSYNEQFF. CDR3 coding DNA: TGCAGCGTTGAAGACCGCTCCTACAATGAGCAGTTCTTC.